Presented here are 15 T cell receptor beta chains from one specimen sequenced in a study of blood T cell repertoires in COVID-19. Profiled with immunoSEQ multiplex PCR; TCRdb holds only in-frame clones, not every one. The profile shows a few hundred thousand clones, over 85% of them singletons. The sequencing input was peripheral blood. These receptors all stem from a woman aged 25-40 years with COVID-19, enrolled during active disease.

The chain employs TRBV29-1 and TRBJ2-1, with 12 nucleotides matching TRBD2. CDR1 is SQVTM and CDR2 is ANQGSEA in the germline V gene. The CDR3 spans 13 residues. Losses at the gene ends were 8 bases for V and 8 bases for J; bases not matched to a gene: 7. CDR3 bases: TGCAGCCAATCTAGCGGGGGGGCCGATGAGCAGTTCTTC. This encodes CSQSSGGADEQFF.

The chain carries TRBV6-1 and TRBJ1-1; TRBD1 might be the D (5 bases). The CDR3 covers 14 residues. Germline lookup yields CDR1 MNHNS and CDR2 SASEGT. Trimming left V 2 bases short and J 5 bases short, with 12 bases between. In nucleotides, the CDR3 is TGTGCCAGCAGTGAAAACCCAGGGATTACTGAAGCTTTCTTT. Its translation is CASSENPGITEAFF.

The chain joins TRBV2 to TRBJ2-5; possible D gene TRBD2, 6 bases. The CDR3 runs to 14 residues. V lost 4 bases, J lost 4 bases, and 13 bases lay in between. Looked up from germline, CDR1 is SNHLY and CDR2 is FYNNEI. The CDR3 spells CASSGTDGGETQYF. The CDR3 DNA reads TGTGCCAGCAGTGGAACGGACGGGGGAGAGACCCAGTACTTC.

CDR3 amino acids: CASSSGHNNEKLFF. The DNA for the CDR3 is TGTGCCAGCAGCTCGGGACACAATAATGAAAAACTGTTTTTT. The gene calls are TRBV7-6 and TRBJ1-4, with TRBD1 as a possible D gene (6 bases). The V end lost 4 bases, the J end lost 4 bases, and 10 bases lay between the germline ends. The CDR3 extends over 14 amino acids. Germline CDR1 is SGHVS and CDR2 is FNYEAQ.

The chain recombines TRBV18 with TRBJ1-1, with D tentatively TRBD1 (5 bases). Germline V gene sequence: CDR1 KGHSH, CDR2 LQKENI. This CDR3 has 15 amino acids. The V and J ends lost 6 bases and 1 base respectively, with 15 bases between them. CDR3 DNA sequence: TGTGCCAGCTCGCCTGCGCGGGGGGAGAACACTGAAGCTTTCTTT. This codes for CASSPARGENTEAFF.

The gene calls are TRBV9 and TRBJ2-4, with TRBD2 identical over 7 bases. CDR1 and CDR2 (germline): SGDLS, YYNGEE. The CDR3 has 17 amino acids. The V and J ends lost 0 bases and 1 base, in that order; junction bases with no gene match: 7. DNA for the CDR3: TGTGCCAGCAGCGTAGGGGCGGGGGTGCCGGCCAAAAACATTCAGTACTTC. It yields the protein CASSVGAGVPAKNIQYF.

The chain employs TRBV7-2 and TRBJ1-3; D might be TRBD1 (6 bases). CDR3 length: 14 amino acids. V lost 9 bases to trimming and J lost 0 bases, with 12 bases between them. From germline, CDR1 is SGHTA and CDR2 FQGNSA. CDR3 nucleotide sequence: TGTGCCAGTCGACAGGCGAACTCTGGAAACACCATATATTTT. Amino acid sequence: CASRQANSGNTIYF.

This chain links TRBV3-1 (or the pseudogene TRBV3-2) with TRBJ2-5, with a tentative D call TRBD2 (6 bases). The V gene lost 6 bases and the J gene lost 4 bases, with 21 bases spanning the gap. The CDR3 is 16 residues long. Germline CDR1 LGHDT, CDR2 YNNKEL (reference sequence). The chain's CDR3 is CASSSFGTRGLETQYF. CDR3 in DNA: TGTGCCAGCAGTTCTTTCGGGACTCGAGGTCTAGAGACCCAGTACTTC.

The chain links TRBV6-6 to TRBJ1-2, with 9 bases lining up with TRBD1. The germline CDR1 and CDR2 sequences are MNHNY and SVGAGI (reference sequence). The CDR3 runs 12 residues. J was trimmed by 5 bases and V by 6 bases; bases with no gene match: 1. The CDR3 nucleotides read TGTGCCAGCAGGGACAGGGGTTATGGCTACACCTTC. The encoded protein is CASRDRGYGYTF.

This chain connects TRBV7-9 to TRBJ2-6; D possibly corresponds to TRBD2 (5 bases). Trimming left V 5 bases short and J 0 bases short, with 8 bases between. In germline, CDR1 is SEHNR, CDR2 FQNEAQ (reference sequence). The length of the CDR3 is 15 residues. CDR3 DNA: TGTGCCAGCAGCCCGAGGGTCTCTGGGGCCAACGTCCTGACTTTC. Translation gives CASSPRVSGANVLTF.

The CDR3 region has the DNA TGCGCCAGCAGCCAAGAAGGGCAGGGTACTGGCTACACCTTC. Translated: CASSQEGQGTGYTF. The chain links TRBV4-1 to TRBJ1-2; D possibly corresponds to TRBD1 (5 bases). Per germline, CDR1 MGHRA and CDR2 YSYEKL. The CDR3 spans 14 residues. Trimming cost V 0 bases and J 7 bases, with 12 bases left between them.

The chain links TRBV6-6 to TRBJ1-6; a weak D match, TRBD1 (6 bases). Germline CDR1 reads MNHNY; CDR2 reads SVGAGI (reference sequence). The CDR3 sequence is 12 residues long. Between the trimmed V and J ends, which lost 6 bases and 10 bases, there was a span of 10 bases. The CDR3 protein is CASSPQGSPLHF. The CDR3 nucleotides read TGTGCCAGCAGCCCACAGGGCTCACCCCTCCACTTT.

This chain joins TRBV18 and TRBJ2-7, with 7 positions matching TRBD2. Germline V gene data show CDR1 as KGHSH and CDR2 as LQKENI. V was clipped by 3 bases and J by 6 bases; unmatched bases: 2. The CDR3 length is 12 residues. Here the CDR3 DNA reads TGTGCCAGCTCACCGGGAGGGCGCGAGCAGTACGTC. Translating it yields CASSPGGREQYV.

The rearrangement joins TRBV4-1 to TRBJ2-7; 12 nucleotides align to TRBD2. The CDR3 spans 15 residues. CDR1 MGHRA and CDR2 YSYEKL come from the germline V gene. Trimming cost V 4 bases and J 4 bases; bases outside gene matches: 5. The CDR3 region has the DNA TGCGCCAGCAGCCGGGCCGGGACTAGCGGGTACGAGCAGTACTTC. Translating it yields CASSRAGTSGYEQYF.

The CDR3 nucleotides read TGTGCCAGCAGCTTGAAGCGCCTTCTAGAAAGGAATGAGCAGTTCTTC. It specifies CASSLKRLLERNEQFF. The chain combines TRBV13 with TRBJ2-1; D is ambiguous. Per germline, CDR1 PRHDT and CDR2 FYEKMQ (reference sequence). The CDR3 covers 16 residues. Between the trimmed V and J ends, which lost 3 bases and 7 bases, there was a span of 19 bases. The entire variable domain, with the rest obtained from reference TRBV13 and TRBJ2-1, is as follows: AAGVIQSPRHLIKEKRETATLKCYPIPRHDTVYWYQQGPGQDPQFLISFYEKMQSDKGSIPDRFSAQQFSDYHSELNMSSLELGDSALYFCASSLKRLLERNEQFFGPGTRLTVL.